This TCR beta chain was retrieved from a study of cytomegalovirus exposure and HLA in healthy donors. Findings and limits, study-wide: The authors enumerated 180 or so TCR beta chains as linked to cytomegalovirus. Available immune exposure information was restricted to CMV serostatus only.

The PCR had 60 Vbeta and 13 Jbeta primers. Some clones are missing from TCRdb's copy, which holds only in-frame ones; the method was immunoSEQ multiplex PCR. The sample includes approximately 77,000 clones, more than 75% of them seen just once. Trimming took off 3 bases at V and 4 bases at J, with 9 bases between the two ends. Looked up from germline, CDR1 is KGHSH and CDR2 is LQKENI. This CDR3 comprises 13 residues. Notes on this clone: Its specificity is unknown.

This chain links TRBV18 with TRBJ1-2; a possible D gene is TRBD1 (6 bases). This sequence was found in a male donor in good health and CMV-seropositive. Material for sequencing was PBMCs. CDR3 bases: TGTGCCAGCTCACCCGGACAGCCCTATGGCTACACCTTC. Protein product: CASSPGQPYGYTF.